This T cell receptor beta chain was found in a study of cytomegalovirus exposure and HLA in healthy donors (TCRdb year 2017). A note on the overall study: In an earlier analysis of some 610 of the donors, 276 Gb of sequence data and just under 120 million unique TCR beta sequences from about 179 million T cells were reported. An early release that covered approximately 600 HLA-typed donors contained 300 to 350 gigabases of sequencing data and tens of millions of unique TCR sequences. Among the approximately 430 genotyped donors, around 81% belonged to the genetic ancestry cluster associated with self-reported Caucasian donors. The study aimed to test whether signatures of past pathogen exposure could be identified by cataloging public T cell receptors. The T cell repertoires of several hundred subjects were profiled by immunosequencing and related to cytomegalovirus serostatus. A separate validation cohort of roughly 130 different subjects was used in addition to the approximately 610-subject first cohort. The study combined high-throughput TCR immunosequencing, statistical association of individual TCRs with disease status, and machine learning to predict cytomegalovirus infection status. A later analysis re-examined previously published TCR beta repertoires from roughly 720 donors and added high-resolution HLA genotyping to investigate patterns of TCR occurrence. In the later analysis, no new phenotypic data were used to find candidate immune exposures; instead, reliance was placed on TCR beta sequences and their occurrence across donors. An earlier analysis of approximately 640 of the donors applied high-throughput TCR beta sequencing to assess whether each TCR beta V gene segment acted as functional or pseudogenic. Donor age, sex, ethnicity and CMV serostatus were compiled alongside the repertoire data. Genome-wide SNP genotypes for about 65% of the roughly 670 donors were used in a later genetic analysis, which treated that subset as a discovery cohort. Every discovery cohort repertoire had been produced on one sequencing platform. Both class I and class II loci were covered by HLA typing, at four-digit resolution. The number of donors typed differed by locus, with roughly 620-630 for A, B, C, DRB1 and DQB1, roughly 520 for DQA1, 600 to 610 for DPA1, and some 440 for DPB1. Because of strong linkage in the cohort, 4 to 6 DR-DQ haplotypes were treated as single units for association and clustering. On average, 235,054 unique TCR beta nucleotide sequences were sequenced per donor among 398 genotyped donors of the cohort, with 15% to 20% of those sequences being non-productive.

In total, about 650 healthy bone marrow donors made up the cohort. At the time of sampling, every cohort member was nominally healthy, though immune exposures that went unrecorded were likely present. The donor tested CMV seropositive and was one of the 289 seropositive cohort members. A peripheral blood sample was provided by each donor, and peripheral blood mononuclear cells were used for TCR beta sequencing. The Qiagen DNeasy Blood Extraction Kit was used to extract genomic DNA from the blood cell samples. Points on this clone: The antigen it binds to is not known.

Receptor libraries were prepared by the immunoSEQ multiplex PCR assay. For the multiplex PCR, a mixture combining 60 forward primers for TCR Vbeta segments and 13 reverse primers for TCR Jbeta segments was used. Amplification of the CDR3 region of rearranged TCR beta genes was performed with a multiplex PCR assay on genomic DNA. The Illumina HiSeq System was used to sequence the amplified TCR beta libraries as 87-base-pair reads. The paper's processing steps were these. A later analysis tallied around 80 million unique TCR beta chains across the 640 or so repertoires, and some 12 million of those chains were shared by two or more donors. To remove PCR and sequencing errors, raw reads were error-corrected and collapsed into unique sequences using a nearest-neighbor algorithm that merged closely related sequences. V, D and J gene segments were assigned by aligning CDR3 sequences to IMGT reference sequences. Each retained sequence needed at least a six-nucleotide match to both a V gene segment and a J gene segment. A rearrangement was called productive if the CDR3 had no stop codons and remained in frame with V and J, and every other rearrangement was called non-productive. Following IMGT convention, CDR3 was defined as the stretch from the second conserved V-encoded cysteine to the conserved J-encoded phenylalanine. In an earlier analysis of 587 of the donors, sequences lacking an unambiguous match to a single V gene segment were excluded. In an earlier analysis of more than 500 of the donors, a V segment was called functional when productive rearrangements were above 56.7%, and segregating when the standard deviation between donors exceeded 5%. A statistical classification framework was built for diagnosing cytomegalovirus status from the catalog of TCR beta chain sequences. In a later analysis, V and J genes were assigned by comparing TCR nucleotide sequences against IMGT/GENE-DB human TR gene sequences. A later analysis assigned CDR3 sequences and most-parsimonious VDJ recombination scenarios with the TCRdist pipeline. In a later analysis, each TCR beta chain was defined by its CDR3 amino acid sequence together with its V-gene family, and reads without a unique V-gene family were excluded. To address suspected cross-contamination and a sequencing artifact, a later analysis removed under 600 highly shared, low-generation-probability nucleotide sequences. In a later analysis, a clonal expansion index for each public chain was calculated from normalized within-repertoire ranks of inferred template counts. A later analysis computed generation probabilities with a VDJ recombination model fitted to out-of-frame rearrangements, and checked the results against IGoR. Hypergeometric tests were used in a later analysis to score TCR-TCR, TCR-HLA and TCR-CMV co-occurrence, with a repertoire-size bias correction applied to the TCR pairs. False discovery rates were estimated in a later analysis by permuting HLA or CMV assignments 20 times. A later analysis grouped co-occurring TCRs with DBSCAN, adding TCRdist sequence similarity when clustering within HLA-allele-positive subsets. Repertoires with fewer than 30,000 or more than 120,000 public chains, plus five repertoires with anomalous nucleotide sharing, were excluded from co-occurrence clustering. Sourced from immuneACCESS, this table was stored by TCRdb with only in-frame sequences that have V and J called. A share of the clones is absent; for the studies checked, an unresolved V gene accounts for under half, and the remainder has no known explanation. V and J calls and clone size are as listed in that table; D and trimming were resolved from the DNA. This sample's records show 200,000 to 250,000 clones. Less than 1% of the sample comes from the top ten.

From cysteine to phenylalanine, the CDR3 is 13 amino acids long. Of all the DNA, just the CDR3 is kept, 39 bases in frame from base 1. V sheds 0 bases and J sheds 4 bases, leaving 7 bases between their ends. CDR1 and CDR2 are read off the germline V gene as MGHRA and YSYEKL. Broad study findings and their caveats: A further reported finding was that TCR beta sequences accurately predicted the HLA-A and HLA-B alleles for most subjects in the first cohort. Most TCR sequences were seen in very few donors, while some public TCRs were found in many individuals. In a later analysis, some 18,000 TCR beta sequences were associated with specific HLA alleles at a false discovery rate of 0.05. Most CMV-associated TCR beta chains appeared to be HLA-restricted in a later analysis, and the HLA associations seemed to be driven largely by CMV exposure. Seventeen rarely observed V segments, including chromosome 9 orphons, were excluded from the earlier analysis of about 610 of the donors because counts were too low. Broadly in line with IMGT annotations, most TCR beta V segments showed up in productive rearrangements about 87% or about 30% of the time in an earlier analysis of 587 of the donors. Linkage disequilibrium might explain the correlated functional status among segregating V segments, but an unknown experimental factor could not be ruled out. In a later analysis, HLA-associated TCR beta chains were found to be more clonally expanded and to have lower generation probabilities than equally common non-associated chains. In a later analysis, several top co-occurrence clusters were reported to appear linked to parvovirus B19, influenza, CMV and Epstein-Barr virus. This cohort had only TCR beta chains sequenced, and the lack of alpha or paired-chain data limited which features could be detected. A cluster of highly shared sequence variants was judged likely to represent a technical artifact of the sequencing pipeline. The classifier was reported to diagnose cytomegalovirus status with high specificity and sensitivity in both the original and validation cohorts. The 87-base-pair reads could not distinguish some IMGT-functional V segments, including TRBV6-2 and TRBV6-3, so those segments were excluded. Assigning TCR associations to individual alleles was difficult when HLA alleles, especially DR and DQ, strongly co-occurred. The study gave a list of about 170 TCR beta chains associated with cytomegalovirus. The authors suggested that the approach could potentially be extended to other disease states and immunological phenotypes. A later genetic analysis reported fewer N-insertions in productive TCRs among donors in an Asian-associated ancestry cluster than the approximately 670-donor mean. Because HLA typing was unavailable for some donors at each locus, only the typed subset was used in association tests. According to a later analysis, TCR association rates differed among HLA loci, with DRB1 alleles showing the most associated TCRs and HLA-C alleles showing the fewest. In a later genetic analysis, a missense DCLRE1C variant was associated with V-gene and J-gene trimming of TCR beta chains, and the association was replicated in an independent cohort. A few of the identified cytomegalovirus-associated TCR beta chains were confirmed in vitro to be specific for cytomegalovirus antigens. For the cohort, immune exposure information was limited to CMV serostatus. The presence/absence analyses assumed that sequencing depth was roughly uniform across donors, and that assumption may not be true.

The sequence came from a woman aged 30 to 39 in good health and CMV-seropositive. The chain joins TRBV4-1 to TRBJ2-7; the D region possibly corresponds to TRBD1 (6 bases align). The sequenced material came from PBMCs. DNA sequence: TGCGCCAGCAGCCAAGAGGACAGTTACGAGCAGTACTTC. This gives the protein CASSQEDSYEQYF.